A selection of T cell receptor beta chains follows, all from one sample in a study of T cell repertoires in cytomegalovirus infection. Each CDR3 protein is one row after TCRdb ran MiXCR on the reads. The sample lists roughly 600,000 distinct CDR3 sequences, 20% to 25% occurring once. Source material: CD8+ T cells from PBMCs. The origin of the receptors is a human donor in good health (CMV status not recorded). Some clones in this sample may be carry-over from other donors' samples. CDR3s include the opening cysteine and the closing phenylalanine or tryptophan. The order of the fields is clone size, J gene, V gene, D gene, CDR3 DNA, CDR3 protein. The D gene is left open where the match is weak. Size is stated for part of the rows, as once, few or many counts, or as a class when the clone is expanded.

clone_size: .; j_call: TRBJ2-5; v_call: TRBV2; d_call: TRBD1; cdr3_nt: TGTGCCAGCAGAGGGGGCCCCGAAAAGTACTTC; cdr3_aa: CASRGGPEKYF
clone_size: few; j_call: TRBJ2-5; v_call: TRBV5-6; d_call: .; cdr3_nt: TGTGCCAGCAGCTTGGCTTTCTGGGCCCGGGGAGAGACCCAGTACTTC; cdr3_aa: CASSLAFWARGETQYF
clone_size: .; j_call: TRBJ2-2; v_call: TRBV2; d_call: TRBD2; cdr3_nt: TGTGCCAGCAGTGAACGGCTAGCGGGGGGAACAACCGGGGAGCTGTTTTTT; cdr3_aa: CASSERLAGGTTGELFF
clone_size: few; j_call: TRBJ2-1; v_call: TRBV20-1; d_call: .; cdr3_nt: TGCAGTGCTAGGGCCCGGGGCGAGAATGAGCAGTTCTTC; cdr3_aa: CSARARGENEQFF
clone_size: many; j_call: TRBJ2-3; v_call: TRBV28; d_call: .; cdr3_nt: TGTGCCAGCAGTTTACTAGAGGGGACCGATACGCAGTATTTT; cdr3_aa: CASSLLEGTDTQYF
clone_size: .; j_call: TRBJ2-3; v_call: TRBV15; d_call: TRBD1; cdr3_nt: TGTGCCACCAGTAAGGACAGGGCTGATACGCAGTATTTT; cdr3_aa: CATSKDRADTQYF
clone_size: .; j_call: TRBJ2-1; v_call: TRBV6-5; d_call: TRBD1; cdr3_nt: TGTGCCAGCAGTATGGGGACAGGGCGAGAAAAGTGGTACGATGAGCAGTTCTTC; cdr3_aa: CASSMGTGREKWYDEQFF
clone_size: .; j_call: TRBJ2-5; v_call: TRBV7-3; d_call: .; cdr3_nt: TGTGCCAGCAGCTTAGGGCCGTCGGAGACCCAGTACTTC; cdr3_aa: CASSLGPSETQYF
clone_size: few; j_call: TRBJ2-3; v_call: TRBV6-4; d_call: .; cdr3_nt: TGTGCCAGCAGTGACTTTACAACTAGTACGGGGGATATCTGGGACACAGATACGCAGTATTTT; cdr3_aa: CASSDFTTSTGDIWDTDTQYF
clone_size: .; j_call: TRBJ1-4; v_call: TRBV7-9; d_call: .; cdr3_nt: TGTGCCAGCCACCGGGGAGCAACTAATGAAAAACTGTTTTTT; cdr3_aa: CASHRGATNEKLFF